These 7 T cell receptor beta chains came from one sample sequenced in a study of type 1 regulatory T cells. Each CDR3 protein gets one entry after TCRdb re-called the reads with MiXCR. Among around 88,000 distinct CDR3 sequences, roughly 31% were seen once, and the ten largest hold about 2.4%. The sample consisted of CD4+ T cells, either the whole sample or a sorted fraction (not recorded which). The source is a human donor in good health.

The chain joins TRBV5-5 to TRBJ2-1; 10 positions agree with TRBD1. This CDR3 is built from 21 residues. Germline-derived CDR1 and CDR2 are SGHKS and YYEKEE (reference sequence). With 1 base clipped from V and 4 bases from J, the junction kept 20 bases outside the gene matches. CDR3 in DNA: TGTGCCAGCAGCTTGTCTCGGGCCCAGCCCGGGACAGGGGAGGCGTACAATGAGCAGTTCTTC. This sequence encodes CASSLSRAQPGTGEAYNEQFF. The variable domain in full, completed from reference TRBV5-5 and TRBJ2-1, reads DAGVTQSPTHLIKTRGQQVTLRCSPISGHKSVSWYQQVLGQGPQFIFQYYEKEERGRGNFPDRFSARQFPNYSSELNVNALLLGDSALYLCASSLSRAQPGTGEAYNEQFFGPGTRLTVL.

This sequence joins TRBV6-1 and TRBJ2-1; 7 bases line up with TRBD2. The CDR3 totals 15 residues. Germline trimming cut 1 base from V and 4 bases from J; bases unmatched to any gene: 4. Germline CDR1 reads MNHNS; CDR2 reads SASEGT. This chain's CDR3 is CASSEELAEYNEQFF. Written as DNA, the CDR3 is TGTGCCAGCAGTGAAGAGCTAGCGGAGTACAATGAGCAGTTCTTC.

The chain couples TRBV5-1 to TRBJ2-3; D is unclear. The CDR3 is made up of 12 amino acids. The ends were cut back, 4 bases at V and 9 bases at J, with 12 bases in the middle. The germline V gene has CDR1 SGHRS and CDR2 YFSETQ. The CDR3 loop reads CASSIDRWTQYF. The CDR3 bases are TGCGCCAGCAGCATCGACCGCTGGACGCAGTATTTT.

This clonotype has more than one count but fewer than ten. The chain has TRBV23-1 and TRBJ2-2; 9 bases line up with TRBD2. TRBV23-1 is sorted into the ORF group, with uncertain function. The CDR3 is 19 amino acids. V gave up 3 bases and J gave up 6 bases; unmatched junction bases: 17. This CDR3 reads CASSHSAGSSGSTPGELFF. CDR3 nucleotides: TGCGCCAGCAGTCACTCGGCGGGGAGTAGCGGGAGTACCCCCGGGGAGCTGTTTTTT.

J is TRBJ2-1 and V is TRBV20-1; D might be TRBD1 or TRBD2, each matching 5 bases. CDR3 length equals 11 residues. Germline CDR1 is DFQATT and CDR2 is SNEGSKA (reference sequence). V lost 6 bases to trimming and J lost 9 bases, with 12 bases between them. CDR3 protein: CSAHPGTEQFF. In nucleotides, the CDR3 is TGCAGTGCCCACCCTGGGACTGAGCAGTTCTTC.

The CDR3 here is CASTPKGTSGQETQYF. The DNA for the CDR3 is TGTGCCAGTACTCCCAAAGGGACTAGCGGACAAGAGACCCAGTACTTC. The chain is built from TRBV19 and TRBJ2-5, with 11 nucleotides matching TRBD2. CDR1 and CDR2 from the germline V gene are LNHDA and SQIVND (reference sequence). This CDR3 has 16 amino acids. The J segment lost 2 bases and the V segment lost 7 bases, leaving 9 bases of the junction unmatched.

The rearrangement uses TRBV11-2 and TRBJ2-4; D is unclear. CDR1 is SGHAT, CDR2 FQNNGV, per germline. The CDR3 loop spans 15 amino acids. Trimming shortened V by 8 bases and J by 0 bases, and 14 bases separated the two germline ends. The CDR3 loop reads CASRSVWGAKNIQYF. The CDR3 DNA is TGTGCCAGCCGCTCGGTATGGGGAGCCAAAAACATTCAGTACTTC.